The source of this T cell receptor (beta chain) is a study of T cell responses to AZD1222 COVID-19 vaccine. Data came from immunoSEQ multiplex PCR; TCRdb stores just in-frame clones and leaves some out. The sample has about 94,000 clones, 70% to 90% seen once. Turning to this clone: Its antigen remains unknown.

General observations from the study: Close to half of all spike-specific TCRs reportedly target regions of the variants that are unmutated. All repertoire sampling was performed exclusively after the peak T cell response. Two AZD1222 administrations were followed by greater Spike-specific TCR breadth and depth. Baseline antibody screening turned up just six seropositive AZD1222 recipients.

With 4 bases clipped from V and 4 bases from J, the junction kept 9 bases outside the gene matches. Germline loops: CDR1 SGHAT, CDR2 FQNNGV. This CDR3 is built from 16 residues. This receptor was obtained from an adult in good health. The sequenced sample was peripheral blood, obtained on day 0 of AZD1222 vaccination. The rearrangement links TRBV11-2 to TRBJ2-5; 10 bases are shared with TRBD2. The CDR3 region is CASSSGPGLATETQYF. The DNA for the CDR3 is TGTGCCAGCAGCTCGGGCCCGGGACTAGCGACAGAGACCCAGTACTTC.